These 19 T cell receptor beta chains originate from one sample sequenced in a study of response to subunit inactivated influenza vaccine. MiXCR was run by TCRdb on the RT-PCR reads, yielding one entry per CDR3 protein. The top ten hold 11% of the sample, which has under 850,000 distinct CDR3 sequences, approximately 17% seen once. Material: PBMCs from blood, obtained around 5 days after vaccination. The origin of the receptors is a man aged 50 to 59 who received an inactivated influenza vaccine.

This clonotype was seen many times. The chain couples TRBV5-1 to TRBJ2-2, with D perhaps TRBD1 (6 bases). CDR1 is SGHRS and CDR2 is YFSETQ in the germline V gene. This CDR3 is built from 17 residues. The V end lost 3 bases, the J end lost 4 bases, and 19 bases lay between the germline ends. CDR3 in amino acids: CASSYSGTPDGTGELFF. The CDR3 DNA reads TGCGCCAGCAGCTATTCCGGGACACCCGACGGCACCGGGGAGCTGTTTTTT.

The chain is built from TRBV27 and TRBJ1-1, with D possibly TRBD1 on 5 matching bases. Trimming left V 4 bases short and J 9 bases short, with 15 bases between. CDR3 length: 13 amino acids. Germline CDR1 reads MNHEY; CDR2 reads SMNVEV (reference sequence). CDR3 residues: CASSSFTAGKAFF. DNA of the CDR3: TGTGCCAGCAGTTCTTTTACCGCAGGGAAAGCTTTCTTT.

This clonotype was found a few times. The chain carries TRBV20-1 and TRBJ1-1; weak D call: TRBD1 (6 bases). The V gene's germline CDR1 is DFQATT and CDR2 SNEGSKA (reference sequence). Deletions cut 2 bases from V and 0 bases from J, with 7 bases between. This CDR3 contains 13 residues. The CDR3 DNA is TGCAGTGCTAGATGGGGGCTGAACACTGAAGCTTTCTTT. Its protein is CSARWGLNTEAFF.

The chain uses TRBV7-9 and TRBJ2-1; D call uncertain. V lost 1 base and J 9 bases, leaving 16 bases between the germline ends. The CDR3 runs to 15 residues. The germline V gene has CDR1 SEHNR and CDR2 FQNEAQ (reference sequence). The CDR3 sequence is CASSLVRLVRREQFF. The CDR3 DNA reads TGTGCCAGCAGCTTAGTGAGGTTGGTTCGACGTGAGCAGTTCTTC.

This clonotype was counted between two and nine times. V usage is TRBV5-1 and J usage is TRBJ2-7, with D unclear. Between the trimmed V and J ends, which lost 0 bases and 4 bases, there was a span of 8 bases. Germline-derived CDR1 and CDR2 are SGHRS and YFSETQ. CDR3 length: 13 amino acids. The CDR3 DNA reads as TGCGCCAGCAGCTTGGACACGGAGTACGAGCAGTACTTC. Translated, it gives CASSLDTEYEQYF. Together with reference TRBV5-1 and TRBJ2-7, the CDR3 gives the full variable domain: KAGVTQTPRYLIKTRGQQVTLSCSPISGHRSVSWYQQTPGQGLQFLFEYFSETQRNKGNFPGRFSGRQFSNSRSEMNVSTLELGDSALYLCASSLDTEYEQYFGPGTRLTVT.

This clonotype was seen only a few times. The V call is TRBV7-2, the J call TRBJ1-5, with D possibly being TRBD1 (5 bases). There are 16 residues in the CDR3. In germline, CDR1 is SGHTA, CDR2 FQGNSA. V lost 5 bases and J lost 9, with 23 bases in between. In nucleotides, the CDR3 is TGTGCCAGCAGCATTATCCCCGGGACGGCCCTGTTGCCCCAGCATTTT. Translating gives CASSIIPGTALLPQHF.

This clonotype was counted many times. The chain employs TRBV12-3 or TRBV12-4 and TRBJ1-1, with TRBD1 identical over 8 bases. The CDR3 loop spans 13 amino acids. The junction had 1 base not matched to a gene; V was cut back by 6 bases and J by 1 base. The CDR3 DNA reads TGTGCCAGCAGAACAGGGGGGAACACTGAAGCTTTCTTT. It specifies CASRTGGNTEAFF.

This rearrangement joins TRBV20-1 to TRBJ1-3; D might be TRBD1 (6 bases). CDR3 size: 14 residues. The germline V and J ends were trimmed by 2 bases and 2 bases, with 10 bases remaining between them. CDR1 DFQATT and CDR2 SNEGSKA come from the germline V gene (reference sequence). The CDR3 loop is CSARKGGTGNTIYF. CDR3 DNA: TGCAGTGCTAGAAAAGGGGGGACTGGAAACACCATATATTTT.

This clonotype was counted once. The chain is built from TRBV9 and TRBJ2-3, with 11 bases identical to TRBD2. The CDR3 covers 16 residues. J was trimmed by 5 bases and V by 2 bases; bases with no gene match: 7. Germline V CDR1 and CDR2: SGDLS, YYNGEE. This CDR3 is CASSVDSGGAGDTQYF. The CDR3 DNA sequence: TGTGCCAGCAGCGTCGATAGCGGGGGGGCCGGAGATACGCAGTATTTT.

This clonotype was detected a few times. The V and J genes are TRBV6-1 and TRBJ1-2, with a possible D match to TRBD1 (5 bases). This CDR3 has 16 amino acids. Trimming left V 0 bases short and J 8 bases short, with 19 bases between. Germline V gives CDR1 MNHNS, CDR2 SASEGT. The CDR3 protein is CASSEAGRLTSWGYTF. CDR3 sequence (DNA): TGTGCCAGCAGTGAAGCGGGACGGCTGACATCCTGGGGCTACACCTTC.

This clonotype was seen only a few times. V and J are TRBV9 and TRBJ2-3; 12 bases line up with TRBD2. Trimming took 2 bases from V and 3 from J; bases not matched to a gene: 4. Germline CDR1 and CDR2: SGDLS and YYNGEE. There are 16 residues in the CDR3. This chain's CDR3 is CASSVLAGGTTDTQYF. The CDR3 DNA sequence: TGTGCCAGCAGCGTTCTAGCGGGAGGGACTACAGATACGCAGTATTTT.

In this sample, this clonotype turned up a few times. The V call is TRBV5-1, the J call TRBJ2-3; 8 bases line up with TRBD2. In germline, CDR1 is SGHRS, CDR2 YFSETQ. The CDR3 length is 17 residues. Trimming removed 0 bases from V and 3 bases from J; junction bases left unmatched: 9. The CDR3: CASSLAARSGGTDTQYF. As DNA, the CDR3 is TGCGCCAGCAGCTTGGCCGCCCGAAGCGGGGGTACAGATACGCAGTATTTT.

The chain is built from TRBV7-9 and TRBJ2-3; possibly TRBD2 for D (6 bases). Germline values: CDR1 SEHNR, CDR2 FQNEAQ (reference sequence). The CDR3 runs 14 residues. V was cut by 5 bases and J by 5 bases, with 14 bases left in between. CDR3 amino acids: CASSDTSWIDTQYF. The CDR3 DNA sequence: TGTGCCAGCAGCGATACTAGCTGGATAGATACGCAGTATTTT.

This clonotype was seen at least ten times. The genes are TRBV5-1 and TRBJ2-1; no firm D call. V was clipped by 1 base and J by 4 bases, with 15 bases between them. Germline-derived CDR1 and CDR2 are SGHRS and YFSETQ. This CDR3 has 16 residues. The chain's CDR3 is CASSLRTAPTYNEQFF. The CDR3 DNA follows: TGCGCCAGCAGCTTGAGGACGGCCCCTACTTACAATGAGCAGTTCTTC.

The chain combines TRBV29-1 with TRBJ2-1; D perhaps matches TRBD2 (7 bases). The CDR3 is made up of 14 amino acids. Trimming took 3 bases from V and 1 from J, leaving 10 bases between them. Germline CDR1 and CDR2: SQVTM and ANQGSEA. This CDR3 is CSVERGGSYNEQFF. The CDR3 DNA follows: TGCAGCGTTGAGAGGGGGGGTTCCTACAATGAGCAGTTCTTC.

CDR3 nucleotides: TGTGCCAGTCACGGACAGGGGGGAGCCTACAATGAGCAGTTCTTC. This gives the protein CASHGQGGAYNEQFF. The chain has TRBV2 and TRBJ2-1, with 10 bases identical to TRBD1. V lost 9 bases, J lost 2 bases, and 7 bases stayed unmatched. The CDR3 totals 15 residues. The germline CDR1 and CDR2 sequences are SNHLY and FYNNEI.

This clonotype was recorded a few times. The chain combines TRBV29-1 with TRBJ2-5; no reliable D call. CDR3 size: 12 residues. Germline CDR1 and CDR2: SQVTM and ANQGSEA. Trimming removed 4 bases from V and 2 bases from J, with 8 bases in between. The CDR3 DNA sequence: TGCAGCGTTGTTTCCTGGCAAGAGACCCAGTACTTC. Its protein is CSVVSWQETQYF.

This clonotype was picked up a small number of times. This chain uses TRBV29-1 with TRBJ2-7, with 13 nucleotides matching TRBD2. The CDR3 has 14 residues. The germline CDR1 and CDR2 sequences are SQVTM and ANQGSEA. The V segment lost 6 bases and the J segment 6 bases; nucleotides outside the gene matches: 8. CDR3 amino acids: CSVTGLAGVGEQYF. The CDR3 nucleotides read TGCAGCGTCACCGGACTAGCGGGAGTCGGCGAGCAGTACTTC.

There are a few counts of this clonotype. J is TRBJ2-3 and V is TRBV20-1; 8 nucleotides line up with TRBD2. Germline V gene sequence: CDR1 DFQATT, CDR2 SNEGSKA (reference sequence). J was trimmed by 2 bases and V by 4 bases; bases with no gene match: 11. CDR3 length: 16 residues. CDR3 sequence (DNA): TGCAGTGCTACCTCCCCCTCTAGCGGGTACACAGATACGCAGTATTTT. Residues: CSATSPSSGYTDTQYF.